A selection of T cell receptor beta chains follows, all from one sample in a study of T cell responses to AZD1222 COVID-19 vaccine. The data were produced by immunoSEQ multiplex PCR, yet TCRdb's version contains in-frame clones alone and is incomplete. The table shows about 130,000 clones, with 70% to 90% occurring only once. Sequenced material: peripheral blood, taken on day 0 of AZD1222 vaccination. The receptor source for this set is an adult in good health. The CDR3 runs from the conserved cysteine through the conserved F or W. The D gene is left open where the match is weak. Clone size, where shown, is once, few, many, or a class for clones that have expanded.

NA | TRBJ2-2 | TRBD2 | TRBV4-1 | TGCGCCAGCAGGGAACTAGCGGGGATTGGGAGCGGGGAGCTGTTTTTT | CASRELAGIGSGELFF
NA | TRBJ1-4 | NA | TRBV9 | TGTGCCAGCAGCGTAAATCCCACTAATGAAAAACTGTTTTTT | CASSVNPTNEKLFF
NA | TRBJ2-1 | TRBD2 | TRBV6-2/TRBV6-3 | TGTGCCAGCAGTTATGATGAGACTAGCGGGAGTAGTGAGCAGTTCTTC | CASSYDETSGSSEQFF
NA | TRBJ1-4 | NA | TRBV28 | TGTGCCAGCATATCGGGCAGCTCTAATGAAAAACTGTTTTTT | CASISGSSNEKLFF
NA | TRBJ1-4 | NA | TRBV19 | TGTGCCAGTAGGGGCAGGCCGCCAACTAATGAAAAACTGTTTTTT | CASRGRPPTNEKLFF
NA | TRBJ2-1 | TRBD2 | TRBV19 | TGTGCCAGTAGTAGCGACTTACTAGCGGGGGGCCCCAATGAGCAGTTCTTC | CASSSDLLAGGPNEQFF
NA | TRBJ2-7 | TRBD1 | TRBV7-9 | TGTGCCAGCAGCCGGGACAGAGGGGGCCGCGAGCAGTACTTC | CASSRDRGGREQYF
NA | TRBJ1-2 | NA | TRBV2 | TGTGCCAGCAGTGAAGACAGGACCTTC | CASSEDRTF
NA | TRBJ1-1 | NA | TRBV5-1 | TGCGCCAGCAGCTTGGAGTTCATGAACACTGAAGCTTTCTTT | CASSLEFMNTEAFF
NA | TRBJ2-1 | TRBD2 | TRBV7-2 | TGTGCCAGCAGGCGCGTATGGACTAGAGCTTTTTCGGATGAGCAGTTCTTC | CASRRVWTRAFSDEQFF
NA | TRBJ1-1 | NA | TRBV25-1 | TGTGCCAGCAGTGGAGGGACGGACACTGAAGCTTTCTTT | CASSGGTDTEAFF
NA | TRBJ1-2 | TRBD1 | TRBV19 | TGTGCCAGTACCGCCGGGACAGGGAACTATGGCTACACCTTC | CASTAGTGNYGYTF
NA | TRBJ1-1 | NA | TRBV27 | TGTGCCAGCAGCCCGACGGGGGTAGGCGCTGAAGCTTTCTTT | CASSPTGVGAEAFF
NA | TRBJ1-2 | TRBD1 | TRBV9 | TGTGCCAGCAGCGTAGGAGGACAGGCCAACTATGGCTACACCTTC | CASSVGGQANYGYTF
NA | TRBJ1-3 | NA | TRBV7-2 | TGTGCCAGCAGCCCAACGACATTCATAGGGACTGGAAACACCATATATTTT | CASSPTTFIGTGNTIYF
NA | TRBJ2-5 | TRBD2 | TRBV7-6 | TGTGCCAGCAGCTTAGGTGAGCTAGCGGCCAAGGAGACCCAGTACTTC | CASSLGELAAKETQYF
NA | TRBJ1-3 | TRBD1 | TRBV7-8 | TGTGCCAGCAGCGAAGACAGGGGGATATCTGGAAACACCATATATTTT | CASSEDRGISGNTIYF
NA | TRBJ2-3 | NA | TRBV15 | TGTGCCACCAGCAGAGCGGGAGTGTGGACAGATACGCAGTATTTT | CATSRAGVWTDTQYF
NA | TRBJ1-1 | TRBD1 | TRBV2 | TGTGCCAGCAGTGAGAACAGGGGACCTTACACTGAAGCTTTCTTT | CASSENRGPYTEAFF
NA | TRBJ1-1 | NA | TRBV28 | TGTGCCAGCAGTTTTAGACTCCTGAACACTGAAGCTTTCTTT | CASSFRLLNTEAFF
NA | TRBJ2-7 | NA | TRBV19 | TGTGCCAGTAGTACCGGAGTTGGTTACGAGCAGTACTTC | CASSTGVGYEQYF
NA | TRBJ1-2 | TRBD1 | TRBV6-4 | TGTGCCAGCAGCCAACCAGGGGGATTGGGCTACACCTTC | CASSQPGGLGYTF
NA | TRBJ2-3 | NA | TRBV24-1 | TGTGCCACCAGTGACCTACAGGGGACTAGCACAGATACGCAGTATTTT | CATSDLQGTSTDTQYF
NA | TRBJ1-1 | NA | TRBV12-3/TRBV12-4 | TGTGCCAGCAGCCCGGGCTCTCCTGAAGCTTTCTTT | CASSPGSPEAFF
NA | TRBJ1-1 | NA | TRBV2 | TGTGCCAGTTTAGGGAACCGAGGAACTGAAGCTTTCTTT | CASLGNRGTEAFF
NA | TRBJ1-5 | NA | TRBV4-2 | TGTGCCAGCAGCCGTCGAAGTGAAGATCAGCCCCAGCATTTT | CASSRRSEDQPQHF
NA | TRBJ1-1 | NA | TRBV4-1 | TGCGCCAGCAGCCAAAGGGAGGACTATGGAGCTTTCTTT | CASSQREDYGAFF
NA | TRBJ1-2 | NA | TRBV19 | TGTGCCAGTAGTCGGGGACAAGTTAACTATGGCTACACCTTC | CASSRGQVNYGYTF
NA | TRBJ2-2 | NA | TRBV7-2 | TGTGCCAGCAGCTTCCTAAACACCGGGGAGCTGTTTTTT | CASSFLNTGELFF
NA | TRBJ1-3 | TRBD1 | TRBV28 | TGTGCCAGCAAGGGACAGGGAGGAAACACCATATATTTT | CASKGQGGNTIYF
NA | TRBJ2-2 | NA | TRBV19 | TGTGCCAGTAGTCCCCGGGGGAACACCGGGGAGCTGTTTTTT | CASSPRGNTGELFF
NA | TRBJ2-1 | TRBD2 | TRBV7-2 | TGTGCCAGCAGCTCGCGACTAGCGGGTGACAATGAGCAGTTCTTC | CASSSRLAGDNEQFF
NA | TRBJ1-3 | TRBD1 | TRBV20-1 | TGCAGTGCTAGTCATGGGACAGGGACAACTGGAAACACCATATATTTT | CSASHGTGTTGNTIYF
NA | TRBJ2-3 | NA | TRBV7-5 | TGTGTCAGAAGCTTAGCACCCCCGGGACAGGGGACAGATACGCAGTATTTT | CVRSLAPPGQGTDTQYF
NA | TRBJ1-3 | NA | TRBV6-2/TRBV6-3 | TGTGCCAGCAGTTCCCGAACAGGGTACGGAAACACCATATATTTT | CASSSRTGYGNTIYF
NA | TRBJ1-5 | NA | TRBV18 | TGTGCCAGCTCACCAGTCCGGGACAAAAATCAGCCCCAGCATTTT | CASSPVRDKNQPQHF
once | TRBJ1-2 | NA | TRBV6-5 | TGTGCCAGCAGTTACTCTCGCCGGGGAGCCTCCGGTGGCTACACCTTC | CASSYSRRGASGGYTF
NA | TRBJ2-1 | NA | TRBV5-4 | TGTGCCAGCAGCTTGGCCTACTCTGGGTCCTACAATGAGCAGTTCTTC | CASSLAYSGSYNEQFF
NA | TRBJ1-6 | NA | TRBV3-1/TRBV3-2 | TGTGCCAGCAGCGACGTAAGGGGGGGAACGAATTCACCCCTCCACTTT | CASSDVRGGTNSPLHF
NA | TRBJ2-7 | TRBD2 | TRBV28 | TGTGCCAGCAGTCCTCCGGGACTAGCGGGGCGTGAGCAGTACTTC | CASSPPGLAGREQYF
NA | TRBJ1-1 | NA | TRBV19 | TGTGCCAGTAGTATACGGGGGGCGTCAATGGAAGCTTTCTTT | CASSIRGASMEAFF
NA | TRBJ2-2 | NA | TRBV7-9 | TGTGCCAGCAACGTGAACACCGGGGAGCTGTTTTTT | CASNVNTGELFF
NA | TRBJ1-2 | NA | TRBV25-1 | TGTGCCAGCAGTGAAAAGAAAGGCGGGGGGTACTATGGCTACACCTTC | CASSEKKGGGYYGYTF
NA | TRBJ2-7 | NA | TRBV27 | TGTGCCAGCAGCAAATTTAACCGGGACCTTCCCTACGAGCAGTACTTC | CASSKFNRDLPYEQYF